Below, one T cell receptor beta chain is given with its context. Trimming removed 6 bases from V and 5 bases from J; junction bases left unmatched: 9. This CDR3 spans 15 amino acids. Per germline, CDR1 LNHDA and CDR2 SQIVND (reference sequence). This sample was taken from a study of blood T cell repertoires in COVID-19. Original processing notes: Estimated nucleated cell counts came from reference gene primer amplification. Here immunoSEQ multiplex PCR was the method, and the copy in TCRdb shows in-frame clones only, minus some. The DNA gave D and trimming, while V, J and clone size come from that table. This sample carries under 300,000 clones, roughly 89% of them seen once, and the ten largest clones take around 2.3%.

The receptor was isolated from a woman aged 60-75 years with COVID-19, enrolled during active disease. The chain carries TRBV19 and TRBJ2-5; 10 bases align to TRBD1. The sample taken for sequencing was peripheral blood. The DNA of the CDR3 is TGTGCCAGTAGGCGACAGGGGGCCGGTTATGAGACCCAGTACTTC. As protein: CASRRQGAGYETQYF.